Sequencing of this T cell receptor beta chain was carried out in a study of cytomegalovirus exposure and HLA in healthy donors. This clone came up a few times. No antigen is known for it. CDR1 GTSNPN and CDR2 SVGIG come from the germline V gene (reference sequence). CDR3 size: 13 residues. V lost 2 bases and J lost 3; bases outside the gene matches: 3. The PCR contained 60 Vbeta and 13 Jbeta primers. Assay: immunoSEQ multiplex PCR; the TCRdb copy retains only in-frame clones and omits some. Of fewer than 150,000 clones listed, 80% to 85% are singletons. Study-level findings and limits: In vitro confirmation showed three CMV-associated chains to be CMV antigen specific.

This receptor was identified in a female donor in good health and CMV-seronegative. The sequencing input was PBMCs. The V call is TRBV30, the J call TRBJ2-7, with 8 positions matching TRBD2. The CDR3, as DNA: TGTGCCTGGAGTAGACTAGCGAACTACGAGCAGTACTTC. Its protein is CAWSRLANYEQYF.